A single sample is the source of the 17 T cell receptor beta chains below, sequenced in a study of shared clonotypes between healthy human individuals. TCRdb's table, derived via immunoSEQ multiplex PCR, lists solely in-frame clones and lacks some. The data contain 600,000 to 750,000 clones, over 55% of them seen just once; the ten biggest clones take up more than 1.5%. The sample was memory CD4+ T cells sorted from blood. Subset here: CD45RA-negative fraction. These receptors originate from a woman in her thirties in good health.

The V call is TRBV11-3, the J call TRBJ2-3; 9 bases fit TRBD2. There are 17 residues in the CDR3. Losses at the gene ends were 5 bases for V and 0 bases for J; bases not matched to a gene: 9. Germline CDR1 and CDR2: SGHNT and YENEEA. The CDR3 DNA is TGTGCCAGCAGCCAAGGAATGACTAGCGGTAGCACAGATACGCAGTATTTT. Encoded protein: CASSQGMTSGSTDTQYF.

This clone was observed many times. The J gene is TRBJ2-1, the V gene TRBV11-2; 10 bases agree with TRBD2. Germline V gives CDR1 SGHAT, CDR2 FQNNGV. The CDR3 covers 17 residues. With V trimmed by 5 bases and J by 2 bases, 9 bases remained unmatched. The CDR3 protein is CASSLSRGLATYNEQFF. The CDR3 bases are TGTGCCAGCAGCCTGAGTAGGGGACTAGCGACCTACAATGAGCAGTTCTTC.

The chain couples TRBV10-1 to TRBJ2-1; a weak D match, TRBD1 (5 bases). The V gene's germline CDR1 is WNHNN and CDR2 SYGVQD (reference sequence). The V gene lost 0 bases and the J gene lost 4 bases, with 13 bases spanning the gap. CDR3 length: 16 amino acids. CDR3 sequence (DNA): TGCGCCAGCAGTGAGTCTACTCGTGGGGCATACAATGAGCAGTTCTTC. Amino acid sequence: CASSESTRGAYNEQFF.

The chain joins TRBV5-8 to TRBJ2-5; D gene uncertain. Germline CDR1 SGHTS, CDR2 YDEGEE. Trimming took 2 bases from V and 1 from J, leaving 6 bases between them. The CDR3 contains 13 residues. Here the CDR3 DNA reads TGTGCCAGCAGCTTCCACAGCCAAGAGACCCAGTACTTC. Its protein is CASSFHSQETQYF.

This rearrangement joins TRBV9 to TRBJ2-2; the D is unclear. Per germline, CDR1 SGDLS and CDR2 YYNGEE. Trimming stripped 5 bases from V and 6 bases from J, with 14 bases between. The CDR3 is 14 amino acids. The CDR3 is CASRNRLGAGELFF. For the CDR3, the DNA is TGTGCCAGCAGAAACCGTCTAGGTGCCGGGGAGCTGTTTTTT. Filled out from reference TRBV9 and TRBJ2-2, the complete variable domain reads DSGVTQTPKHLITATGQRVTLRCSPRSGDLSVYWYQQSLDQGLQFLIQYYNGEERAKGNILERFSAQQFPDLHSELNLSSLELGDSALYFCASRNRLGAGELFFGEGSRLTVL.

The chain recombines TRBV6-6 with TRBJ2-3; 9 bases line up with TRBD2. The CDR3 is 16 amino acids. The V segment lost 6 bases and the J segment 3 bases; nucleotides outside the gene matches: 10. CDR1 and CDR2 (germline): MNHNY, SVGAGI (reference sequence). CDR3 residues: CASRPIAGVGTDTQYF. In DNA, the CDR3 is TGTGCCAGCAGGCCTATAGCGGGAGTTGGAACAGATACGCAGTATTTT.

The rearrangement links TRBV20-1 to TRBJ2-5; no clear D gene. Germline V lookup: CDR1 DFQATT, CDR2 SNEGSKA (reference sequence). The CDR3 length is 10 residues. Trimming cost V 4 bases and J 6 bases, with 6 bases left between them. The CDR3 reads CSAIVKTQYF. CDR3 nucleotides: TGCAGTGCTATAGTGAAGACCCAGTACTTC.

The chain uses TRBV9 and TRBJ2-1; the match to TRBD2 covers 9 bases. Trimming took 0 bases from V and 8 from J; bases not matched to a gene: 21. The CDR3 is 20 amino acids. Per germline, CDR1 SGDLS and CDR2 YYNGEE. The CDR3 region has the DNA TGTGCCAGCAGCGTAGGTTGGCTTGGACTAGCGCAAAAGAGGGTGGATGAGCAGTTCTTC. Protein product: CASSVGWLGLAQKRVDEQFF. The variable domain in full, with the rest retrieved from reference TRBV9 and TRBJ2-1, is DSGVTQTPKHLITATGQRVTLRCSPRSGDLSVYWYQQSLDQGLQFLIQYYNGEERAKGNILERFSAQQFPDLHSELNLSSLELGDSALYFCASSVGWLGLAQKRVDEQFFGPGTRLTVL.

This chain uses TRBV4-1 with TRBJ2-5, with 9 nucleotides matching TRBD2. The germline gives CDR1 MGHRA, CDR2 YSYEKL. This CDR3 has 16 residues. Trimming took 1 base from V and 1 from J; bases not matched to a gene: 4. In DNA form, the CDR3 reads TGCGCCAGCAGCCAAGGAGTAGCGGGAGTCCAAGAGACCCAGTACTTC. Translated, it gives CASSQGVAGVQETQYF.

Note on this clone: Other DNA sequences in this specimen translate into the identical CDR3. The chain recombines TRBV2 with TRBJ2-7, with TRBD2 identical over 8 bases. Germline CDR1 SNHLY, CDR2 FYNNEI. With V trimmed by 7 bases and J by 5 bases, 4 bases remained unmatched. The CDR3 length is 12 residues. The CDR3 here is CASTERGNEQYF. CDR3 nucleotides: TGTGCCAGCACCGAGCGGGGGAACGAGCAGTACTTC.

V gene TRBV10-2 combines with J gene TRBJ1-2; D possibly corresponds to TRBD1 (6 bases). Germline V lookup: CDR1 WSHSY, CDR2 SAAADI. The CDR3 loop spans 16 amino acids. V was cut by 3 bases and J by 0 bases, with 14 bases left in between. CDR3 protein: CASSEPGGETNYGYTF. CDR3 DNA: TGCGCCAGCAGTGAACCCGGGGGCGAGACTAACTATGGCTACACCTTC.

This clone has a handful of counts. The chain couples TRBV19 to TRBJ1-5, with 7 positions matching TRBD1. Germline loops: CDR1 LNHDA, CDR2 SQIVND (reference sequence). The junction had 9 bases not matched to a gene; V was cut back by 6 bases and J by 1 base. This CDR3 region has 16 residues. The CDR3 protein is CASSPRTGGSNQPQHF. CDR3 coding DNA: TGTGCCAGTAGCCCCCGGACAGGCGGAAGCAATCAGCCCCAGCATTTT.

V and J are TRBV7-9 and TRBJ2-7; D is undetermined. Trimming left V 5 bases short and J 4 bases short, with 18 bases between. This CDR3 is 15 amino acids long. Germline V CDR1 and CDR2: SEHNR, FQNEAQ (reference sequence). The CDR3 DNA reads TGTGCCAGCAGCAGTCATACCCCCTCACAATACGAGCAGTACTTC. Protein product: CASSSHTPSQYEQYF.

This clone was picked up many times. The chain employs TRBV19 and TRBJ2-7, with 7 bases fitting TRBD1. The V gene's germline CDR1 is LNHDA and CDR2 SQIVND (reference sequence). V gave up 5 bases and J gave up 7 bases; unmatched junction bases: 14. The CDR3 runs to 15 residues. Written as DNA, the CDR3 is TGTGCCAGTAGTGTCCGGGACAGATCTACGGGAGAGCAGTACTTC. Translating it yields CASSVRDRSTGEQYF.

The chain employs TRBV7-9 and TRBJ2-7; maybe TRBD1 (6 bases). CDR3 size: 14 residues. The germline CDR1 and CDR2 sequences are SEHNR and FQNEAQ (reference sequence). V lost 7 bases to trimming and J lost 5 bases, with 18 bases between them. CDR3 in amino acids: CASTRHTQGNEQYF. CDR3 nucleotide sequence: TGTGCCAGCACCCGGCACACACAGGGAAACGAGCAGTACTTC. Using reference TRBV7-9 and TRBJ2-7 for the parts outside the CDR3, the full variable domain is DTGVSQNPRHKITKRGQNVTFRCDPISEHNRLYWYRQTLGQGPEFLTYFQNEAQLEKSRLLSDRFSAERPKGSFSTLEIQRTEQGDSAMYLCASTRHTQGNEQYFGPGTRLTVT.

The CDR3, as DNA: TGCGCCAGCAGCTGGCGAAGGACAGGGGGCACAGATACGCAGTATTTT. It encodes CASSWRRTGGTDTQYF. The chain recombines TRBV5-1 with TRBJ2-3; 9 bases map to TRBD1. Germline lookup yields CDR1 SGHRS and CDR2 YFSETQ. The J segment lost 1 base and the V segment lost 3 bases, leaving 6 bases of the junction unmatched. The CDR3 is 16 amino acids.

The chain uses TRBV2 and TRBJ2-5, with 10 bases fitting TRBD2. Germline V CDR1 and CDR2: SNHLY, FYNNEI. Unmatched junction bases numbered 4, after V lost 6 bases and J lost 3 bases. The CDR3 is made up of 14 amino acids. The DNA for the CDR3 is TGTGCCAGCAGCTACGGACTAGCGGAAGAGACCCAGTACTTC. Amino acids: CASSYGLAEETQYF.